This T cell receptor beta chain was recovered during a study of blood T cell repertoires in COVID-19. Study-level background: There were acute and convalescent COVID-19 samples, and they came from the United States, Italy and Spain. PBMCs, B-cell-depleted T cells, or T cells provided the cDNA or gDNA that made up the material.

Patients at the Seattle site were enrolled during active infection and followed longitudinally. The CDR3 contains 15 residues. The V gene end was trimmed by 5 bases and the J gene end by 2 bases; junction bases not matched to a gene: 5. The germline V gene has CDR1 MNHEY and CDR2 SVGAGI. Original methodology: Estimated nucleated cell counts came from reference gene primer amplification. This table comes from immunoSEQ multiplex PCR, and its TCRdb copy is limited to in-frame clones, with some not included. From that table come the V and J calls and clone size; the DNA was used to work out D and trimming. Of nearly 50,000 clones listed, about 90% are singletons.

Sequenced input: peripheral blood. This sequence originates from a woman older than 75 with COVID-19, enrolled during active disease. The rearrangement joins TRBV6-5 to TRBJ2-7, with 11 bases lining up with TRBD1. The CDR3 DNA sequence: TGTGCCAGCAGTAGGGGGGGACAGGGGGCCTACGAGCAGTACTTC. This translates into CASSRGGQGAYEQYF.